This T cell receptor beta chain was recovered during a study of CD8+ T cells in alopecia areata. Overall study results and limits: Whereas mice showed it more clearly, TCR sharing across patients was murkier, possibly because of HLA.

Of note for this clone: The antigen remains undetermined.

The treatment denotes: oral pan-JAK inhibitor, 5-10 mg twice daily. The V and J ends lost 0 bases and 2 bases, in that order; junction bases with no gene match: 4. Germline CDR1 SGHRS, CDR2 YFSETQ. This CDR3 has 15 amino acids. Sequencing relied on a cDNA template that was reverse transcribed from extracted RNA. TCRdb's copy holds only in-frame clones and misses some; the assay was immunoSEQ multiplex PCR. In the table there are under 250,000 clones, roughly three fifths of which are singletons. The TCR originated in a human donor with alopecia areata. This chain joins TRBV5-1 and TRBJ2-5, with 7 bases lining up with TRBD1. The input for sequencing was CD4+ T cells sorted from blood, taken around week 44, from a patient treated with tofacitinib. CDR3 nucleotide sequence: TGCGCCAGCAGCTTGGGCGTGGGACAGCAAGAGACCCAGTACTTC. Translating it yields CASSLGVGQQETQYF.